This passage covers 27 T cell receptor beta chains from one sample sequenced in a study of blood T cell repertoires in COVID-19. Only in-frame clones appear in the TCRdb table, and some are missing; sequencing was by immunoSEQ multiplex PCR. The sample yields 200,000 to 250,000 clones, 65% to 90% seen once. Sequencing input: peripheral blood. All receptors come from a human donor in a cohort sampled during active COVID-19.

V is TRBV19 and J is TRBJ2-4; D possibly corresponds to TRBD2 (5 bases). The V gene lost 3 bases and the J gene lost 8 bases, with 8 bases spanning the gap. This CDR3 region has 12 residues. Germline V gene sequence: CDR1 LNHDA, CDR2 SQIVND (reference sequence). The chain's CDR3 is CASSILGDIQYF. CDR3 sequence (DNA): TGTGCCAGTAGTATTCTCGGGGACATTCAGTACTTC.

The rearrangement joins TRBV4-2 to TRBJ2-3; the D gene is possibly TRBD2 (5 bases). V lost 1 base, J lost 5 bases, and 13 bases lay in between. This CDR3 has 15 amino acids. CDR1 is LGHNA, CDR2 YNFKEQ, per germline. As DNA, the CDR3 is TGTGCCAGCAGCCAAGTCCCGCAGCGGATAGATACGCAGTATTTT. This translates into CASSQVPQRIDTQYF.

This chain links TRBV25-1 with TRBJ1-4, with 11 bases aligning to TRBD1. Germline V gene data show CDR1 as MGHDK and CDR2 as SYGVNS. The CDR3 runs to 15 residues. With 6 bases clipped from V and 5 bases from J, the junction kept 5 bases outside the gene matches. As DNA, the CDR3 is TGTGCCAGCAGCCAATGGACAGGGGGCAATGAAAAACTGTTTTTT. This encodes CASSQWTGGNEKLFF.

Only a few counts were recorded for this clone. This rearrangement joins TRBV3-1 (or the pseudogene TRBV3-2) to TRBJ2-1; 11 bases map to TRBD2. The CDR3 length is 16 residues. Unmatched junction bases numbered 12, after V lost 4 bases and J lost 10 bases. Germline assignment: CDR1 LGHDT and CDR2 YNNKEL (reference sequence). The CDR3 loop reads CASSPRTSGPNSEQFF. CDR3 DNA: TGTGCCAGCAGCCCTAGGACTAGCGGGCCAAATTCAGAGCAGTTCTTC.

The chain has TRBV6-6 and TRBJ2-7, with a possible D match to TRBD1 (5 bases). Per germline, CDR1 MNHNY and CDR2 SVGAGI (reference sequence). CDR3 length equals 15 residues. The V end was cut by 1 base, the J end by 4 bases, with 14 bases between. DNA of the CDR3: TGTGCCAGCAGTTACTACGGACAAGGTCCGTACGAGCAGTACTTC. It codes for CASSYYGQGPYEQYF.

J is TRBJ2-5 and V is TRBV7-8; possible D gene TRBD2, 6 bases. Trimming took 5 bases from V and 7 from J, leaving 17 bases between them. The V gene's germline CDR1 is SGHVS and CDR2 FQNEAQ. This CDR3 contains 14 residues. CDR3 bases: TGTGCCAGCAGCGGCGGCCGACTAGGAGGGACCCAGTACTTC. Protein sequence: CASSGGRLGGTQYF.

CDR3 residues: CASSRQGIRAFF. CDR3 coding DNA: TGTGCCAGCAGCCGACAGGGGATAAGGGCTTTCTTT. The chain links TRBV6-5 to TRBJ1-1; TRBD1 matches 8 bases. The CDR3 is 12 amino acids. Germline CDR1 MNHEY, CDR2 SVGAGI. V dropped 6 bases and J dropped 11; count of bases not matched to a gene: 8.

The genes are TRBV5-1 and TRBJ2-7; TRBD1 aligns across 10 bases. Germline V gene sequence: CDR1 SGHRS, CDR2 YFSETQ. V lost 1 base to trimming and J lost 3 bases; unmatched junction nucleotides: 4. This CDR3 comprises 15 residues. Written as DNA, the CDR3 is TGCGCCAGCAGCTTGACCTGGGACAGGGGCTACGAGCAGTACTTC. It yields the protein CASSLTWDRGYEQYF. The full variable domain, in which reference TRBV5-1 and TRBJ2-7 provide the parts outside the CDR3, is KAGVTQTPRYLIKTRGQQVTLSCSPISGHRSVSWYQQTPGQGLQFLFEYFSETQRNKGNFPGRFSGRQFSNSRSEMNVSTLELGDSALYLCASSLTWDRGYEQYFGPGTRLTVT.

CDR3 sequence reads: CASSPNRGTDTGELFF. CDR3 coding DNA: TGTGCCAGCAGTCCGAACCGTGGGACTGACACCGGGGAGCTGTTTTTT. This chain links TRBV6-6 with TRBJ2-2; D possibly corresponds to TRBD2 (6 bases). Germline values: CDR1 MNHNY, CDR2 SVGAGI (reference sequence). The CDR3 is made up of 16 amino acids. With 5 bases removed from V and 3 bases from J, the gap between germline ends came to 16 bases.

This clone has more than one count but fewer than ten. The chain links TRBV5-1 to TRBJ1-2; TRBD1 aligns across 12 bases. The CDR3 is made up of 15 amino acids. With 3 bases clipped from V and 8 bases from J, the junction kept 8 bases outside the gene matches. The germline gives CDR1 SGHRS, CDR2 YFSETQ. The CDR3 DNA is TGCGCCAGCAGCTCCGGGACAGGGGGCTTAAGAGGCTACACCTTC. It translates to CASSSGTGGLRGYTF.

A single count supports this clone. This chain uses TRBV3-1 (or the pseudogene TRBV3-2) with TRBJ1-5; tentative D call: TRBD1 (6 bases). The germline gives CDR1 LGHDT, CDR2 YNNKEL (reference sequence). This CDR3 has 17 residues. With 4 bases removed from V and 3 bases from J, the gap between germline ends came to 19 bases. The CDR3 bases are TGTGCCAGCAGCCCACATCAAAATACAGGGTACAATCAGCCCCAGCATTTT. Protein: CASSPHQNTGYNQPQHF.

CDR3 protein: CASRASGTTYNEQFF. CDR3 in DNA: TGTGCCAGCAGGGCTAGCGGGACCACCTACAATGAGCAGTTCTTC. This chain connects TRBV27 to TRBJ2-1, with TRBD2 matching 9 bases. J was trimmed by 2 bases and V by 6 bases; bases with no gene match: 5. Germline loops: CDR1 MNHEY, CDR2 SMNVEV (reference sequence). The CDR3 spans 15 residues.

V usage is TRBV29-1 and J usage is TRBJ2-7; 11 nucleotides match TRBD1. The CDR3 contains 13 residues. The V gene end was trimmed by 5 bases and the J gene end by 6 bases; junction bases not matched to a gene: 6. Germline V gene data show CDR1 as SQVTM and CDR2 as ANQGSEA. CDR3 loop: CSVLMDRGREQYF. The DNA for the CDR3 is TGCAGCGTTCTCATGGACAGGGGGCGCGAGCAGTACTTC.

The rearrangement links TRBV14 to TRBJ2-5; TRBD1 is a possible D gene (5 bases). The CDR3 has 14 amino acids. Germline CDR1 reads SGHDN; CDR2 reads FVKESK. V lost 3 bases and J 5 bases, leaving 13 bases between the germline ends. This CDR3 is CASSHNYGAETQYF. The CDR3 nucleotides are TGTGCCAGCAGCCATAACTATGGGGCGGAGACCCAGTACTTC. Complete variable domain (other parts from reference TRBV14 and TRBJ2-5): EAGVTQFPSHSVIEKGQTVTLRCDPISGHDNLYWYRRVMGKEIKFLLHFVKESKQDESGMPNNRFLAERTGGTYSTLKVQPAELEDSGVYFCASSHNYGAETQYFGPGTRLLVL.

This chain uses TRBV7-8 with TRBJ1-1; D is possibly TRBD1 (6 bases). The CDR3 extends over 15 amino acids. The V gene's germline CDR1 is SGHVS and CDR2 FQNEAQ. V was pared by 5 bases and J by 2 bases, with 15 bases between. CDR3 amino acids: CASSPRGGRNTEAFF. As DNA, the CDR3 is TGTGCCAGCAGCCCAAGGGGGGGCAGAAACACTGAAGCTTTCTTT.

With respect to this clone: Just one base apart from a much larger clone, this may be a read error. The sample has other DNA sequences that encode this CDR3 too. The rearrangement uses TRBV27 and TRBJ2-3; D is unresolved. V lost 5 bases to trimming and J lost 0 bases, with 3 bases between them. Per germline, CDR1 MNHEY and CDR2 SMNVEV (reference sequence). The CDR3 consists of 12 residues. DNA of the CDR3: TGTGCCAGCAGTCCTAGCACAGATACGCAGTATTTT. It specifies CASSPSTDTQYF.

The chain combines TRBV27 with TRBJ1-2; a weak D match, TRBD1 (5 bases). Between the trimmed V and J ends, which lost 0 bases and 4 bases, there was a span of 9 bases. Germline-derived CDR1 and CDR2 are MNHEY and SMNVEV (reference sequence). The CDR3 is 14 residues long. The DNA for the CDR3 is TGTGCCAGCAGTTTATCCAGGGTCGGCTATGGCTACACCTTC. Residues: CASSLSRVGYGYTF.

This clone was seen only a few times. The rearrangement links TRBV28 to TRBJ2-7, with D possibly being TRBD2 (6 bases). V lost 5 bases and J lost 7, with 18 bases in between. The CDR3 is 14 amino acids. The germline V gene encodes CDR1 MDHEN and CDR2 SYDVKM. The CDR3 region is CASSAISGEREQYF. CDR3 sequence (DNA): TGTGCCAGCAGTGCAATCTCGGGAGAGCGAGAGCAGTACTTC.

This clone has just one count. This sequence joins TRBV27 and TRBJ1-1; no firm D call. V was pared by 2 bases and J by 0 bases, with 7 bases between. The CDR3 is 14 amino acids. Germline V lookup: CDR1 MNHEY, CDR2 SMNVEV (reference sequence). This chain's CDR3 is CASSLTALNTEAFF. Written as DNA, the CDR3 is TGTGCCAGCAGTTTAACAGCCTTGAACACTGAAGCTTTCTTT.

V is TRBV14 and J is TRBJ2-3, with D maybe TRBD1 (5 bases). V lost 3 bases and J lost 0, with 16 bases in between. This CDR3 region has 17 residues. CDR1 SGHDN and CDR2 FVKESK come from the germline V gene. The CDR3 spells CASSHGKGSFSTDTQYF. As DNA, the CDR3 is TGTGCCAGCAGCCATGGCAAGGGGTCCTTCAGCACAGATACGCAGTATTTT.

The chain couples TRBV5-6 to TRBJ2-7; 9 nucleotides line up with TRBD1. Germline trimming cut 4 bases from V and 4 bases from J; bases unmatched to any gene: 9. This CDR3 comprises 15 residues. Per the germline V gene, CDR1 is SGHDT and CDR2 is YYEEEE. CDR3 bases: TGTGCCAGCAGCGGCCAGACAGGGGGAGGGTACGAGCAGTACTTC. Protein sequence: CASSGQTGGGYEQYF.

This clone was observed a single time. CDR3 residues: CASSLADRVGDQYF. For the CDR3, the DNA is TGTGCCAGCAGCTTGGCGGACAGGGTAGGGGATCAGTACTTC. The gene calls are TRBV11-2 and TRBJ2-4; 8 bases agree with TRBD1. The junction had 10 bases not matched to a gene; V was cut back by 3 bases and J by 12 bases. CDR3 size: 14 residues. Germline values: CDR1 SGHAT, CDR2 FQNNGV.

The chain links TRBV28 to TRBJ2-5; the match to TRBD1 covers 12 bases. The germline V gene has CDR1 MDHEN and CDR2 SYDVKM. This CDR3 spans 16 amino acids. J was trimmed by 5 bases and V by 4 bases; bases with no gene match: 8. In nucleotides, the CDR3 is TGTGCCAGCAGTTATTCCGGGACAGGGGGCCAGGAGACCCAGTACTTC. Translated, it gives CASSYSGTGGQETQYF.

This clone appeared once. V and J are TRBV5-1 and TRBJ2-1; 14 positions match TRBD2. Germline V gene data show CDR1 as SGHRS and CDR2 as YFSETQ. The CDR3 length is 14 residues. With 0 bases clipped from V and 13 bases from J, the junction kept 3 bases outside the gene matches. CDR3 in amino acids: CASSLATSGRVQFF. As DNA, the CDR3 is TGCGCCAGCAGCTTGGCGACTAGCGGGAGGGTCCAGTTCTTC.

This chain uses TRBV2 with TRBJ1-2; 7 bases fit TRBD1. The J segment lost 2 bases and the V segment lost 7 bases, leaving 7 bases of the junction unmatched. The CDR3 consists of 14 residues. Germline V gene lookup returns CDR1 SNHLY and CDR2 FYNNEI. CDR3 sequence (DNA): TGTGCCAGCATCGAAAGGGGGCGCAACTATGGCTACACCTTC. Translation: CASIERGRNYGYTF.

The chain carries TRBV20-1 and TRBJ2-7, with 8 positions matching TRBD2. Germline V gene lookup returns CDR1 DFQATT and CDR2 SNEGSKA (reference sequence). The trim removed 3 bases at V and 4 bases at J, leaving 5 bases unmatched. The CDR3 runs to 13 residues. CDR3 sequence: CSASDSGKYEQYF. CDR3 in DNA: TGCAGTGCTAGTGATAGCGGGAAGTACGAGCAGTACTTC.

The rearrangement uses TRBV18 and TRBJ2-1; 8 bases agree with TRBD1. Trimming took 4 bases from V and 2 from J; bases not matched to a gene: 7. The CDR3 has 16 residues. Germline CDR1 KGHSH, CDR2 LQKENI. Written as DNA, the CDR3 is TGTGCCAGCTCACGGACAGGGTTTGGGGCCTACAATGAGCAGTTCTTC. Its translation is CASSRTGFGAYNEQFF.